The present entry profiles one T cell receptor (beta chain) with its context. This sample is drawn from a study of cytomegalovirus exposure and HLA in healthy donors. Losses at the gene ends were 3 bases for V and 4 bases for J; bases not matched to a gene: 3. The V gene's germline CDR1 is SGHNT and CDR2 YYREEE (reference sequence). The CDR3 totals 13 residues. 60 Vbeta and 13 Jbeta primers were used in PCR. Only in-frame clones appear in the TCRdb table, and some are missing; sequencing was by immunoSEQ multiplex PCR. The profile shows more than 110,000 clones, over 70% of them singletons. Material: PBMCs. The rearrangement uses TRBV5-4 and TRBJ1-2; TRBD1 matches 7 bases. The sequence came from a man aged 30 to 45 in good health and CMV-seronegative. The CDR3 nucleotides are TGTGCCAGCAGCTCGGGACAGACCTATGGCTACACCTTC. Protein product: CASSSGQTYGYTF.